A selection of T cell receptor beta chains follows, all from one sample in a study of T cells in Graves' hyperthyroidism and ophthalmopathy. TCRdb re-called the multiplex PCR reads through MiXCR, storing one row per CDR3 protein. The data contain approximately 700,000 distinct CDR3 sequences, about 17% of them seen just once; the ten biggest clones take up roughly 8%. The sequenced sample consisted of blood. The receptors here all came from a man younger than 35 with Graves' hyperthyroidism. The CDR3 runs from the conserved cysteine through the conserved F or W. D genes are given only for firm matches. Size tells how often a clone was seen (once, few, many) or the class of an expanded clone, and some rows leave it out.

J gene | V gene | clone size | D gene | CDR3 length | CDR3 DNA | CDR3 protein
TRBJ2-7 | TRBV7-4 | - | - | 12 | TGTGCCAGCAGCGGGGGTATTTGCGAGCAGTACTTC | CASSGGICEQYF
TRBJ2-7 | TRBV5-1 | few | TRBD2 | 16 | TGCGCCAGCAGCTTGGCTAGCGGGAGGGCCCCCTTGGAGCAGTACTTC | CASSLASGRAPLEQYF
TRBJ2-1 | TRBV6-2/TRBV6-3 | many | - | 19 | TGTGCCAGCAGTTACCGGGCTGCGGAATTTCCCGGCTCCTACAATGAGCAGTTCTTC | CASSYRAAEFPGSYNEQFF
TRBJ2-1 | TRBV27 | few | TRBD1 | 13 | TGTGCCAGCAATCTACAGGGACAGGGGGATTGGTTCTTC | CASNLQGQGDWFF
TRBJ1-5 | TRBV25-1 | few | - | 13 | TGTGCCAGCAGTGGAGCAGGGGTCCAGCCCCAGCATTTT | CASSGAGVQPQHF
TRBJ1-5 | TRBV4-3 | few | - | 17 | TGCGCCAGCAGCCAAGAAGCAGCAAGGCATAGCAATCAGCCCCAGCATTTT | CASSQEAARHSNQPQHF
TRBJ2-1 | TRBV19 | few | - | 13 | TGTGCCAGTAGTATCAGTCTCGGGGATGAGCAGTTCTTC | CASSISLGDEQFF
TRBJ2-1 | TRBV13 | - | - | 13 | TGTGCCAGCAGCTTAGGCCGGGCATCGGAGCAGTTCTTC | CASSLGRASEQFF
TRBJ1-1 | TRBV25-1 | - | - | 13 | TGTGCCAGCAGTGAATATAAGGAGGGTGAAGCTTTCTTT | CASSEYKEGEAFF
TRBJ2-7 | TRBV7-8 | many | - | 15 | TGTGCCAGCAGCTTTAACCATTACGTTTCCTACGAGCAGTACTTC | CASSFNHYVSYEQYF
TRBJ1-1 | TRBV30 | many | - | 13 | TGTGCCTGGAGTTCCGACGGGAACACTGAAGCTTTCTTT | CAWSSDGNTEAFF
TRBJ2-7 | TRBV7-9 | many | - | 12 | TGTGCCAGCAGCTTAGGAGACAGAGAGCAGTACTTC | CASSLGDREQYF
TRBJ2-1 | TRBV6-2/TRBV6-3 | many | - | 13 | TGTGCCAGCAGTTATTTAACCCCCCGAGAGCAGTTCTTC | CASSYLTPREQFF
TRBJ1-2 | TRBV6-2/TRBV6-3 | - | TRBD1 | 14 | TGTGCCAGCAGTTACGGGACAGCCCTCTATGGCTACACCTTC | CASSYGTALYGYTF
TRBJ2-5 | TRBV4-3 | few | - | 15 | TGCGCCAGCAGCCAAGATCCGACAGTTCAAGAGACCCAGTACTTC | CASSQDPTVQETQYF
TRBJ2-1 | TRBV24-1 | - | - | 13 | TGTGCCACCAGTGTGGGCAGGGCGGATGAGCAGTTCTTC | CATSVGRADEQFF
TRBJ2-1 | TRBV14 | - | - | 14 | TGTGCCAGCAGCCGAGATTTGAAGGGATATGAGCAGTTCTTC | CASSRDLKGYEQFF
TRBJ2-7 | TRBV7-6 | - | - | 18 | TGTGCCAGCAGCTTAGCGGGCGGATGGTTGGCTACCCCCTACGAGCAGTACTTC | CASSLAGGWLATPYEQYF
TRBJ2-7 | TRBV20-1 | few | - | 10 | TGCAGTGCTAGAGACCAAGAGCAGTACTTC | CSARDQEQYF
TRBJ2-1 | TRBV29-1 | - | TRBD1 | 15 | TGCAGCGTTGGCTTGGAAGGGGGCGCGGCCGATGAGCAGTTCTTC | CSVGLEGGAADEQFF
TRBJ2-7 | TRBV20-1 | - | TRBD2 | 13 | TGCAGTGCTGGCGGGACTAGCTTCTACGAGCAGTACTTC | CSAGGTSFYEQYF
TRBJ1-1 | TRBV12-3/TRBV12-4 | many | TRBD1 | 13 | TGTGCCAGCAGTTTCGCCAGGGGGACTGAAGCTTTCTTT | CASSFARGTEAFF
TRBJ1-5 | TRBV6-1 | - | - | 16 | TGTGCCAGCAGTGCGTCAGGCCCCTATAGCAATCAGCCCCAGCATTTT | CASSASGPYSNQPQHF
TRBJ2-3 | TRBV6-1 | many | TRBD2 | 17 | TGTGCCAGCAGTGCGCCCCGGGCGGGAGGGCCGGCGGGTACGCAGTATTTT | CASSAPRAGGPAGTQYF
TRBJ2-5 | TRBV2 | many | TRBD2 | 15 | TGTGCCAGCAGTGAGAGTCGGGGAGGGGCAGAGACCCAGTACTTC | CASSESRGGAETQYF
TRBJ2-7 | TRBV6-2/TRBV6-3 | many | - | 15 | TGTGCCAGCAGTCCCTGGGGGCAGGGCACCTACGAGCAGTACTTC | CASSPWGQGTYEQYF
TRBJ2-1 | TRBV2 | many | - | 16 | TGTGCCAGCAGTGGAGGGGGAGGGGGACTCTACAATGAGCAGTTCTTC | CASSGGGGGLYNEQFF
TRBJ2-7 | TRBV27 | many | TRBD1 | 14 | TGTGCCAGCAGTCCAGGGGGTCGGACCTACGAGCAGTACTTC | CASSPGGRTYEQYF
TRBJ1-1 | TRBV19 | - | TRBD1 | 15 | TGTGCCAGTAGTATTAGGGTCCAGGGGGACACTGAAGCTTTCTTT | CASSIRVQGDTEAFF
TRBJ2-2 | TRBV11-3 | many | TRBD2 | 18 | TGTGCCAGCAGCTTAAGAAAGCGGGGGCTACGTTTCGGCGGGGAGCTGTTTTTT | CASSLRKRGLRFGGELFF
TRBJ2-1 | TRBV27 | many | TRBD2 | 16 | TGTGCCAGCAGTCCCCTTCGGCTAGCGGGATGGGGTGAGCAGTTCTTC | CASSPLRLAGWGEQFF
TRBJ2-1 | TRBV2 | many | TRBD1 | 15 | TGTGCCAGCAGGAGGGGGGACAGGGCTTACAATGAGCAGTTCTTC | CASRRGDRAYNEQFF
TRBJ1-1 | TRBV6-1 | few | TRBD1 | 14 | TGTGCCAGCAGTTGGGACAGGGAGGGCACTGAAGCTTTCTTT | CASSWDREGTEAFF
TRBJ1-5 | TRBV2 | few | TRBD1 | 15 | TGTGCCAGCAGCGCACAGGGGGCACGTAATCAGCCCCAGCATTTT | CASSAQGARNQPQHF
TRBJ2-1 | TRBV18 | many | TRBD2 | 15 | TGTGCCAGCTCACGACCCGGGACTAGCAACTATGAGCAGTTCTTC | CASSRPGTSNYEQFF
TRBJ2-7 | TRBV7-9 | - | - | 14 | TGTGCCAGCAGCGCCCTGGACTGGACCTACGAGCAGTACTTC | CASSALDWTYEQYF
TRBJ2-2 | TRBV5-1 | few | - | 16 | TGCGCCAGCAGACCAGTCCGGGACCCACTCACCGGGGAGCTGTTTTTT | CASRPVRDPLTGELFF
TRBJ1-1 | TRBV28 | - | - | 14 | TGTGCCAGCAACGGGGGCGGAATGAACACTGAAGCTTTCTTT | CASNGGGMNTEAFF
TRBJ2-1 | TRBV28 | many | - | 19 | TGTGCCAGCAGTTTCTCCTTTCGGACAAGGGGGACTAACTCCAATGAGCAGTTCTTC | CASSFSFRTRGTNSNEQFF
TRBJ2-1 | TRBV6-1 | - | - | 14 | TGTGCCAGCAGTGAAGCGCGAGTCCCCAATGAGCAGTTCTTC | CASSEARVPNEQFF
TRBJ2-6 | TRBV4-1 | few | - | 18 | TGCGCCAGCAGCCTACGCGGGACACCCGTATCTGGGGCCAACGTCCTGACTTTC | CASSLRGTPVSGANVLTF
TRBJ2-6 | TRBV15 | - | TRBD1 | 20 | TGTGCCACCAGCAGAGTGAGAACAGGGGGCCGAGGATCTGGGGCCAACGTCCTGACTTTC | CATSRVRTGGRGSGANVLTF
TRBJ2-1 | TRBV27 | many | TRBD1 | 15 | TGTGCCAGCAGTTTATCTCTTCAGGGGGCTTATGAGCAGTTCTTC | CASSLSLQGAYEQFF
TRBJ1-2 | TRBV27 | - | - | 16 | TGTGCCAGCAGTTTAAGGGCAGGGGCCGCCCTCTATGGCTACACCTTC | CASSLRAGAALYGYTF
TRBJ2-7 | TRBV28 | few | TRBD2 | 16 | TGTGCCAGCAGACGAATAGGGACTAGCGGGGCCTACGAGCAGTACTTC | CASRRIGTSGAYEQYF
TRBJ2-5 | TRBV20-1 | - | - | 14 | TGCAGTGCTAGAGACAGGGCGCCTCGAGAGACCCAGTACTTC | CSARDRAPRETQYF
TRBJ2-7 | TRBV6-1 | - | - | 13 | TGTGCCAGCAGTGAAAGACGGGGTCAGGAGCAGTACTTC | CASSERRGQEQYF
TRBJ2-7 | TRBV27 | - | - | 14 | TGTGCCAGCAGCCCTCTTTTGTCGGCCTACGAGCAGTACTTC | CASSPLLSAYEQYF
TRBJ2-3 | TRBV28 | many | - | 12 | TGTGCCAGCAGTTCTAGCCCAAATACGCAGTATTTT | CASSSSPNTQYF
TRBJ1-2 | TRBV28 | many | - | 12 | TGTGCCAGCAGCGTCGGCTATCGGGGCTACACCTTC | CASSVGYRGYTF
TRBJ2-3 | TRBV12-3/TRBV12-4 | many | - | 15 | TGTGCCAGCAGTTCGGACAGCCTCGTTGTCGATACGCAGTATTTT | CASSSDSLVVDTQYF
TRBJ2-2 | TRBV5-8 | many | - | 16 | TGTGCCAGCAGCTTGGTCTCAGGGATGAACACCGGGGAGCTGTTTTTT | CASSLVSGMNTGELFF
TRBJ2-5 | TRBV29-1 | few | - | 13 | TGCAGCGGGGGCCGGGGGAGCAACAAGACCCAGTACTTC | CSGGRGSNKTQYF
TRBJ2-1 | TRBV29-1 | - | - | 13 | TGCAGCGTCGATAACAGGGAGGGCAATGAGCAGTTCTTC | CSVDNREGNEQFF
TRBJ2-1 | TRBV2 | few | - | 14 | TGTGCCAGCAGCTTTAGGACCGGAGAAGGTGAGCAGTTCTTC | CASSFRTGEGEQFF
TRBJ1-4 | TRBV2 | - | - | 13 | TGTGCCAGCCACGGGCAGGACGCTGAAAAACTGTTTTTT | CASHGQDAEKLFF
TRBJ2-1 | TRBV7-9 | - | TRBD2 | 19 | TGTGCCAGCAGCTCCTCGGAGTATAGCGGGAGTGGATCCTACAATGAGCAGTTCTTC | CASSSSEYSGSGSYNEQFF
TRBJ2-1 | TRBV7-3 | few | - | 14 | TGTGCCAGCGGGGAGATCGGGGTTATGAATGAGCAGTTCTTC | CASGEIGVMNEQFF
TRBJ1-1 | TRBV7-2 | many | - | 14 | TGTGCCAGCAGCTTTCTTAAGACAGACACTGAAGCTTTCTTT | CASSFLKTDTEAFF
TRBJ2-7 | TRBV5-4 | - | TRBD1 | 13 | TGTGCCAGCAGTGACAGGGGTTGGTACGAGCAGTACTTC | CASSDRGWYEQYF